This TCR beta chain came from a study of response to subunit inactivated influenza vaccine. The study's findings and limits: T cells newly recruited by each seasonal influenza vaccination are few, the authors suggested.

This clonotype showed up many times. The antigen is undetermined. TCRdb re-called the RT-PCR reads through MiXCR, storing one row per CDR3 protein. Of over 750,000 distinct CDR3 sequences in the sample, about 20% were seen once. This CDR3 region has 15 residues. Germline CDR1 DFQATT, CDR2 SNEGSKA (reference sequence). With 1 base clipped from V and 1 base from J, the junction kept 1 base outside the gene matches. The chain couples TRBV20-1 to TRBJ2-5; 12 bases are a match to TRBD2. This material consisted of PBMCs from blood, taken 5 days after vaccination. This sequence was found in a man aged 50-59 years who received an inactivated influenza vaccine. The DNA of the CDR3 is TGCAGTGCTAGAGGGGGACTAGCGGGCCAAGAGACCCAGTACTTC. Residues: CSARGGLAGQETQYF.